In its sample, the clone carrying this T cell receptor (beta chain) was seen many times. Its antigen is still unknown. With 6 bases clipped from V and 1 base from J, the junction kept 12 bases outside the gene matches. Germline loops: CDR1 DFQATT, CDR2 SNEGSKA (reference sequence). The CDR3 is made up of 15 amino acids. Each sequencing run yielded over 200 million TCR-beta sequences from 15-18 subjects. TCRdb reprocessed the 5' RACE reads via MiXCR and lists one record per CDR3 protein. The table has tens of thousands of distinct CDR3 sequences, about 4% seen once. These data originate in a study of neurological immune-mediated disorders. Whole-study context: Relapsing-remitting patients made up about 90% of the 34 multiple sclerosis patients, and secondary progressive patients made up 3.

Study conclusions and caveats: In HTLV-1-associated myelopathy, TCR clonal expansion was greatest, whereas multiple sclerosis had the least, falling below healthy controls. Neither clinical nor MRI features were found to be associated with the multiple sclerosis repertoire cluster.

The receptor's source is a man between 45 and 60 years old with multiple sclerosis. The chain carries TRBV20-1 and TRBJ2-7, with TRBD2 identical over 7 bases. The material sequenced was PBMCs. CDR3 bases: TGCAGTGCGGGCAGCGGGATGGGGTTGTCCTACGAGCAGTACTTC. Its translation: CSAGSGMGLSYEQYF.